A selection of T cell receptor beta chains follows, all from one sample in a study of T cell repertoires in cytomegalovirus infection. Each CDR3 protein is one row after TCRdb ran MiXCR on the reads. The table records under 850,000 distinct CDR3 sequences, 35% to 45% of them present only once. The sample consisted of PBMCs. The source is a human donor in good health (CMV status not recorded). Some clones in this sample may be carry-over from other donors' samples. Each CDR3 is given with its conserved first and last residue. The order of the fields is J gene, D gene, clone size, V gene, CDR3 DNA, CDR3 protein. The D gene is left open where the match is weak. Clone size is shown for a subset of rows, as once, few, many or a class of expanded clone.

j_call: TRBJ2-7
d_call: TRBD2
clone_size: .
v_call: TRBV4-1
cdr3_nt: TGCGCCAGCAGCCAGGATATGACTAGCTGGGTTAGCGAGCAGTACTTC
cdr3_aa: CASSQDMTSWVSEQYF

j_call: TRBJ2-6
d_call: TRBD1
clone_size: .
v_call: TRBV19
cdr3_nt: TGTGCCAGTAGTCGACAGGGCCCCTCTGGGGCCAACGTCCTGACTTTC
cdr3_aa: CASSRQGPSGANVLTF

j_call: TRBJ1-4
d_call: .
clone_size: few
v_call: TRBV7-9
cdr3_nt: TGTGCCAGCAGCTTGGCCCAGGGTTATGAAAAACTGTTTTTT
cdr3_aa: CASSLAQGYEKLFF

j_call: TRBJ2-1
d_call: TRBD1
clone_size: .
v_call: TRBV19
cdr3_nt: TGTGCCAGTAGGCCGGGACAGGTTAACAATGAGCAGTTCTTC
cdr3_aa: CASRPGQVNNEQFF

j_call: TRBJ2-4
d_call: .
clone_size: .
v_call: TRBV28
cdr3_nt: TGTGCCAGCAGTTTAACCCTCAAAAACATTCAGTACTTC
cdr3_aa: CASSLTLKNIQYF

j_call: TRBJ1-6
d_call: .
clone_size: .
v_call: TRBV12-3/TRBV12-4
cdr3_nt: TGTGCCAGCAGGGGAAGGAGCTCCTATAATTCACCCCTCCACTTT
cdr3_aa: CASRGRSSYNSPLHF

j_call: TRBJ2-5
d_call: TRBD2
clone_size: many
v_call: TRBV28
cdr3_nt: TGTGCCAGCAACAGTTTATCTAGCGGGGCAGAGACCCAGTACTTC
cdr3_aa: CASNSLSSGAETQYF

j_call: TRBJ2-7
d_call: TRBD1
clone_size: few
v_call: TRBV6-1
cdr3_nt: TGTGCCAGCACCGACAGGGGGGGTGTTTCCTACGAGCAGTACTTC
cdr3_aa: CASTDRGGVSYEQYF

j_call: TRBJ1-4
d_call: .
clone_size: many
v_call: TRBV7-2
cdr3_nt: TGTGCCAGCAGCTTGGAGGGTACTCTGTTTTTT
cdr3_aa: CASSLEGTLFF

j_call: TRBJ1-5
d_call: TRBD1
clone_size: .
v_call: TRBV7-2
cdr3_nt: TGTGCCAGCAGCTACGTTACAGGGGGTACCAATCAGCCCCAGCATTTT
cdr3_aa: CASSYVTGGTNQPQHF

j_call: TRBJ2-7
d_call: TRBD1
clone_size: few
v_call: TRBV7-8
cdr3_nt: TGTGCCAGCAGTCCCCGGACAGGGGTGGTCTACGAGCAGTACTTC
cdr3_aa: CASSPRTGVVYEQYF

j_call: TRBJ2-1
d_call: .
clone_size: .
v_call: TRBV19
cdr3_nt: TGTGCCAAAGACCCCGGGCGACCCGAGCAGTTCTTC
cdr3_aa: CAKDPGRPEQFF

j_call: TRBJ1-1
d_call: .
clone_size: few
v_call: TRBV28
cdr3_nt: TGTGCCAGCAGTTTTGGCTACTGGGGCACTGAAGCTTTCTTT
cdr3_aa: CASSFGYWGTEAFF

j_call: TRBJ1-5
d_call: .
clone_size: once
v_call: TRBV5-4
cdr3_nt: TGTGCCAGCAGGAGGTTAAAAGGGGGGCATTTT
cdr3_aa: CASRRLKGGHF

j_call: TRBJ2-5
d_call: .
clone_size: .
v_call: TRBV6-5
cdr3_nt: TGTGCCAGCAGTTATCGGCAGGGATGGGAGACCCAGTACTTC
cdr3_aa: CASSYRQGWETQYF

j_call: TRBJ2-1
d_call: TRBD2
clone_size: .
v_call: TRBV28
cdr3_nt: TGTGCCAGCAGTTCCCCCACTAGCGGGCTACTCAATGAGCAGTTCTTC
cdr3_aa: CASSSPTSGLLNEQFF

j_call: TRBJ1-3
d_call: .
clone_size: .
v_call: TRBV7-2
cdr3_nt: TGTGCCAGCAGCAAGACAGTACCCTCCTCTGGAAACACCATATATTTT
cdr3_aa: CASSKTVPSSGNTIYF

j_call: TRBJ2-7
d_call: .
clone_size: few
v_call: TRBV20-1
cdr3_nt: TGCAGTGCTAGGCCAGGGGCCTACGAGCAGTACTTC
cdr3_aa: CSARPGAYEQYF

j_call: TRBJ1-3
d_call: .
clone_size: .
v_call: TRBV7-9
cdr3_nt: TGTGCCAGCAGTGGCCGATCTGGAAACACCATATATTTT
cdr3_aa: CASSGRSGNTIYF

j_call: TRBJ2-7
d_call: .
clone_size: few
v_call: TRBV7-9
cdr3_nt: TGTGCCAGCAGCTTAGGACCGCGGGAGCAGTACTTC
cdr3_aa: CASSLGPREQYF

j_call: TRBJ2-7
d_call: .
clone_size: few
v_call: TRBV28
cdr3_nt: TGTGCCAGCAGTTTAACCCGGGCAGGGTGGTCCTACGAGCAGTACTTC
cdr3_aa: CASSLTRAGWSYEQYF

j_call: TRBJ1-1
d_call: .
clone_size: .
v_call: TRBV4-1
cdr3_nt: TGCGCCAGCAGCCAAGAGGCGGGCAACATGAACACTGAAGCTTTCTTT
cdr3_aa: CASSQEAGNMNTEAFF

j_call: TRBJ1-3
d_call: .
clone_size: .
v_call: TRBV28
cdr3_nt: TGTGCCAGCAGTGGTGCCGACAACTCTGGAAACACCATATATTTT
cdr3_aa: CASSGADNSGNTIYF

j_call: TRBJ2-3
d_call: .
clone_size: many
v_call: TRBV7-2
cdr3_nt: TGTGCCAGCAGCTTAGATACCGGCAGCACAGATACGCAGTATTTT
cdr3_aa: CASSLDTGSTDTQYF

j_call: TRBJ1-2
d_call: TRBD1
clone_size: few
v_call: TRBV28
cdr3_nt: TGTGCCAGCAGTTTATTGAAGGGGGCGCAGGGCTACACCTTC
cdr3_aa: CASSLLKGAQGYTF

j_call: TRBJ2-7
d_call: TRBD2
clone_size: .
v_call: TRBV19
cdr3_nt: TGTGCCAGTAGTGGGACTAGCGGGAGGATATTCTACGAGCAGTACTTC
cdr3_aa: CASSGTSGRIFYEQYF